This T cell receptor beta chain came from a study of metastatic and nonmetastatic thyroid tumors. For the study at large: Across blood and tumor or nodule tissue, repertoires from malignant and benign thyroid patients were compared with one another.

Germline CDR1 reads MNHEY; CDR2 reads SVGEGT. With V trimmed by 2 bases and J by 1 base, 5 bases remained unmatched. The CDR3 loop spans 15 amino acids. Overall study findings and caveats: Malignant thyroid tumors reportedly had TCR beta diversity that was significantly higher than in benign nodules, in blood and tumor.

Until they underwent thyroid surgery, no patient had received any treatment. This clone was observed a few times. Its antigen remains unknown. Authors' processing steps: A classifier of distant metastasis in papillary thyroid cancer was built from CDR3 differences (across clinicopathological groups). TCRdb re-analyzed the PCR reads using MiXCR. The V and J calls were determined by TCRdb, not by the authors. The sample contains around 61,000 clones, just under 30% of which appear only once. This receptor was obtained from a female donor with papillary thyroid cancer or a benign thyroid nodule (not recorded which). Some clones in this sample may be carry-over from other donors' samples. This chain uses TRBV6-2 or TRBV6-3 with TRBJ2-7, with 7 bases that match TRBD1. The sequencing sample was made of blood. The CDR3 DNA reads TGTGCCAGCAGTTACATGGACAGGTCGTCCTACGAGCAGTACTTC. It encodes CASSYMDRSSYEQYF.